This T cell receptor beta chain derives from a study of control samples from healthy donors and cancer patients. The ends were cut back, 1 base at V and 5 bases at J, with 7 bases in the middle. The CDR3 has 13 residues. Germline CDR1 and CDR2: SGHDN and FVKESK. The repertoire was sequenced with immunoSEQ multiplex PCR; TCRdb's copy has only in-frame clones and lacks some. The sample holds roughly 200,000 clones; roughly 93% are singletons and the top ten take about 1.6%. The clonotype was recovered from a man in his late teens or twenties in good health. The chain combines TRBV14 with TRBJ2-3, with D unresolved. The specimen was blood. Here the CDR3 DNA reads TGTGCCAGCAGCCAAGTGGCAGGAGATACGCAGTATTTT. The encoded protein is CASSQVAGDTQYF.